These 26 T cell receptor beta chains were all obtained from the same sample, sequenced in a study of OX40 agonist ivuxolimab in advanced cancers. Only in-frame clones appear in the TCRdb table, and some are missing; sequencing was by immunoSEQ multiplex PCR. This sample yields some 50,000 clones, of which around 87% are seen a single time; 11% belongs to the top ten. Material: CD4+ or CD8+ T cells sorted from blood, obtained in a trial of the OX40 agonist ivuxolimab. These receptors all come from an adult with an advanced solid tumor such as melanoma, head and neck, liver or kidney cancer.

V is TRBV5-6 and J is TRBJ2-3, with TRBD1 identical over 11 bases. The CDR3 spans 17 residues. J was trimmed by 5 bases and V by 2 bases; bases with no gene match: 10. Germline V gives CDR1 SGHDT, CDR2 YYEEEE. CDR3 protein: CASSFGTGGLPGDTQYF. In DNA form, the CDR3 reads TGTGCCAGCAGCTTCGGGACAGGGGGTTTGCCTGGAGATACGCAGTATTTT.

This rearrangement joins TRBV7-6 to TRBJ2-2; D not resolved. Germline loops: CDR1 SGHVS, CDR2 FNYEAQ. This CDR3 spans 14 amino acids. Trimming pared 1 base from V and 3 bases from J, leaving 6 bases between. The CDR3, as DNA: TGTGCCAGCAGCTTAGACAGTTACACCGGGGAGCTGTTTTTT. Protein: CASSLDSYTGELFF.

V and J are TRBV4-1 and TRBJ1-1; D possibly corresponds to TRBD1 (6 bases). V was cut by 5 bases and J by 0 bases, with 13 bases left in between. CDR1 MGHRA and CDR2 YSYEKL come from the germline V gene. There are 15 residues in the CDR3. The CDR3 spells CASSGPGVLNTEAFF. CDR3 coding DNA: TGCGCCAGCAGCGGACCAGGGGTATTGAACACTGAAGCTTTCTTT.

The CDR3 loop is CASSLSVYSASTDTQYF. As DNA, the CDR3 is TGTGCCAGCAGTCTCTCGGTATACTCAGCAAGCACAGATACGCAGTATTTT. The chain combines TRBV27 with TRBJ2-3; unclear D gene. V lost 5 bases and J lost 0, with 18 bases in between. There are 17 residues in the CDR3. Germline V CDR1 and CDR2: MNHEY, SMNVEV (reference sequence).

This clone was picked up a small number of times. The V gene is TRBV7-9, the J gene TRBJ1-5; no definite D call. Germline lookup yields CDR1 SEHNR and CDR2 FQNEAQ (reference sequence). Trimming took 5 bases from V and 2 from J, leaving 7 bases between them. The CDR3 has 13 amino acids. CDR3 protein: CASSAQGNQPQHF. Written as DNA, the CDR3 is TGTGCCAGCAGCGCCCAGGGCAATCAGCCCCAGCATTTT.

The gene calls are TRBV2 and TRBJ2-7; D is unresolved. Germline CDR1 reads SNHLY; CDR2 reads FYNNEI. This CDR3 spans 12 amino acids. Between the trimmed V and J ends, which lost 4 bases and 3 bases, there was a span of 7 bases. Here the CDR3 DNA reads TGTGCCAGCAGTGTACCTTACTACGAGCAGTACTTC. Translation gives CASSVPYYEQYF.

CDR3 amino acids: CASSSPGGGQPQHF. In DNA form, the CDR3 reads TGTGCCAGCAGTTCGCCAGGGGGAGGTCAGCCCCAGCATTTT. This rearrangement joins TRBV27 to TRBJ1-5; TRBD1 aligns across 7 bases. This CDR3 comprises 14 residues. Germline CDR1 MNHEY, CDR2 SMNVEV (reference sequence). Losses at the gene ends were 4 bases for V and 6 bases for J; bases not matched to a gene: 6.

The genes are TRBV9 and TRBJ2-2, with TRBD1 matching over 8 bases. The junction had 5 bases not matched to a gene; V was cut back by 1 base and J by 6 bases. This CDR3 has 15 residues. Germline loops: CDR1 SGDLS, CDR2 YYNGEE. In DNA form, the CDR3 reads TGTGCCAGCAGCGTACAAGGACAGGGCGCCGGGGAGCTGTTTTTT. Amino acid sequence: CASSVQGQGAGELFF.

The chain has TRBV7-6 and TRBJ2-5, with TRBD1 identical over 7 bases. The CDR3 spans 17 residues. V lost 1 base, J lost 4 bases, and 12 bases stayed unmatched. Per germline, CDR1 SGHVS and CDR2 FNYEAQ. The CDR3 is CASSLGGTVEGPETQYF. Here the CDR3 DNA reads TGTGCCAGCAGCTTAGGGGGGACAGTCGAGGGCCCAGAGACCCAGTACTTC.

DNA for the CDR3: TGCGCCAGCAGCCAAGAGGACAGGGCTGGCAATGAGCAGTTCTTC. Amino acid sequence: CASSQEDRAGNEQFF. This sequence joins TRBV4-1 and TRBJ2-1, with TRBD1 matching over 8 bases. The CDR3 runs to 15 residues. Germline CDR1 is MGHRA and CDR2 is YSYEKL. The V and J ends lost 0 bases and 6 bases, in that order; junction bases with no gene match: 4.

The chain is built from TRBV15 and TRBJ2-7; 7 bases line up with TRBD1. CDR1 and CDR2 (germline): LNHNV, YYDKDF (reference sequence). V shed 3 bases and J 0 bases; nucleotides not matched to a gene: 2. CDR3 length: 14 amino acids. Written as DNA, the CDR3 is TGTGCCACCAGCAGCCGGGACAGCTCCTACGAGCAGTACTTC. Protein product: CATSSRDSSYEQYF.

The CDR3: CASSLAGSPFRDTQYF. The CDR3 DNA follows: TGTGCCAGCAGCTTGGCCGGTTCACCTTTTAGAGATACGCAGTATTTT. The gene calls are TRBV5-6 and TRBJ2-3; D remains ambiguous. Looked up from germline, CDR1 is SGHDT and CDR2 is YYEEEE. The CDR3 has 16 amino acids. Deletions cut 0 bases from V and 5 bases from J, with 16 bases between.

CDR3 sequence (DNA): TGTGCCAGCAGCTTTCAACTGGCAGACATCTACGAGCAGTACTTC. Amino acids: CASSFQLADIYEQYF. The chain links TRBV5-5 to TRBJ2-7; no clear D gene. This CDR3 comprises 15 residues. Per the germline V gene, CDR1 is SGHKS and CDR2 is YYEKEE (reference sequence). Between the trimmed V and J ends, which lost 2 bases and 3 bases, there was a span of 15 bases. Full variable domain (remainder filled in from reference TRBV5-5 and TRBJ2-7): DAGVTQSPTHLIKTRGQQVTLRCSPISGHKSVSWYQQVLGQGPQFIFQYYEKEERGRGNFPDRFSARQFPNYSSELNVNALLLGDSALYLCASSFQLADIYEQYFGPGTRLTVT.

V and J are TRBV5-6 and TRBJ1-2, with 7 nucleotides matching TRBD1. V dropped 0 bases and J dropped 4; count of bases not matched to a gene: 9. This CDR3 region has 16 residues. Germline V CDR1 and CDR2: SGHDT, YYEEEE. The CDR3 DNA is TGTGCCAGCAGCTTGGTCGGACAGGAAAGGAGCTATGGCTACACCTTC. Translated, it gives CASSLVGQERSYGYTF.

V usage is TRBV19 and J usage is TRBJ1-1; D possibly corresponds to TRBD1 (5 bases). In germline, CDR1 is LNHDA, CDR2 SQIVND (reference sequence). CDR3 size: 12 residues. Between the trimmed V and J ends, which lost 9 bases and 1 base, there was a span of 9 bases. The chain's CDR3 is CASRQKNTEAFF. DNA for the CDR3: TGTGCCAGCAGACAGAAGAACACTGAAGCTTTCTTT.

CDR3 loop: CASSEFWGDTQYF. The CDR3 bases are TGTGCCAGCAGTGAATTCTGGGGAGATACGCAGTATTTT. The chain has TRBV6-4 and TRBJ2-3; D gene ambiguous. The CDR3 consists of 13 residues. Per germline, CDR1 MRHNA and CDR2 SNTAGT. Trimming removed 3 bases at V and 5 bases at J, with 9 bases between.

This clone was counted only a few times. The chain joins TRBV19 to TRBJ1-5, with D possibly matching TRBD1 (5 bases). CDR3 length equals 14 residues. Germline assignment: CDR1 LNHDA and CDR2 SQIVND (reference sequence). V gave up 9 bases and J gave up 2 bases, with 14 bases separating them. The CDR3 DNA reads TGTGCCAGCGGGTTAGGGGTGGGCAATCAGCCCCAGCATTTT. This translates into CASGLGVGNQPQHF.

The chain recombines TRBV7-9 with TRBJ2-1; 10 nucleotides match TRBD2. Germline trimming cut 4 bases from V and 7 bases from J; bases unmatched to any gene: 16. Germline V gives CDR1 SEHNR, CDR2 FQNEAQ (reference sequence). The CDR3 is 18 residues long. The CDR3 coding sequence is TGTGCCAGCAGCTCTAACAGGCGGGGACTAGCGCAATCAAATGAGCAGTTCTTC. It encodes CASSSNRRGLAQSNEQFF. The full variable domain, rest sourced from reference TRBV7-9 and TRBJ2-1, is DTGVSQNPRHKITKRGQNVTFRCDPISEHNRLYWYRQTLGQGPEFLTYFQNEAQLEKSRLLSDRFSAERPKGSFSTLEIQRTEQGDSAMYLCASSSNRRGLAQSNEQFFGPGTRLTVL.

The chain employs TRBV12-5 and TRBJ2-2, with TRBD1 matching over 7 bases. The V gene end was trimmed by 5 bases and the J gene end by 2 bases; junction bases not matched to a gene: 5. There are 15 residues in the CDR3. Germline assignment: CDR1 LGHNT and CDR2 FRNRAP. CDR3 nucleotide sequence: TGTGCTAGTGGTCCACGGGACAGCAACACCGGGGAGCTGTTTTTT. Translated: CASGPRDSNTGELFF.

In its sample, this clone was seen a few times. This chain connects TRBV28 to TRBJ1-1, with a possible D match to TRBD1 (5 bases). V was trimmed by 6 bases and J by 3 bases, leaving 14 bases between them. CDR1 and CDR2 (germline): MDHEN, SYDVKM. The CDR3 sequence is 14 residues long. CDR3 region: CASRTTGADTEAFF. CDR3 bases: TGTGCCAGCAGAACCACCGGGGCAGACACTGAAGCTTTCTTT.

The chain recombines TRBV19 with TRBJ1-1, with D maybe TRBD1 (5 bases). CDR1 and CDR2 from the germline V gene are LNHDA and SQIVND (reference sequence). V was cut by 11 bases and J by 0 bases, with 16 bases left in between. This CDR3 spans 14 amino acids. CDR3 in amino acids: CASVGRMMNTEAFF. The CDR3 DNA is TGTGCCTCGGTGGGGCGGATGATGAACACTGAAGCTTTCTTT.

The chain combines TRBV25-1 with TRBJ1-6; 8 nucleotides agree with TRBD1. CDR3 length: 15 residues. Looked up from germline, CDR1 is MGHDK and CDR2 is SYGVNS. Trimming at V came to 3 bases and at J to 6 bases, leaving 4 bases not matched to a gene. This CDR3 is CASSEGDRGNSPLHF. CDR3 sequence (DNA): TGTGCCAGCAGTGAGGGTGACAGGGGTAATTCACCCCTCCACTTT.

The chain links TRBV7-8 to TRBJ2-7; perhaps TRBD2 as D (6 bases). This CDR3 has 13 amino acids. V dropped 0 bases and J dropped 6 bases, with 9 bases sitting between them. Germline CDR1 SGHVS, CDR2 FQNEAQ. CDR3 bases: TGTGCCAGCAGCTTAGCGGGGGGATCCGAGCAGTACTTC. Protein sequence: CASSLAGGSEQYF.

This clone was seen only once. The V call is TRBV7-6, the J call TRBJ1-1; D call uncertain. V was cut by 3 bases and J by 7 bases, with 15 bases left in between. Germline assignment: CDR1 SGHVS and CDR2 FNYEAQ. The CDR3 sequence is 14 residues long. DNA for the CDR3: TGTGCCAGCAGCTTTCTGAGGGCGGGAGATGAAGCTTTCTTT. Encoded protein: CASSFLRAGDEAFF.

The chain joins TRBV6-5 to TRBJ2-1; TRBD1 or TRBD2 may be the D gene (5 bases each). Germline loops: CDR1 MNHEY, CDR2 SVGAGI. Trimming removed 0 bases from V and 8 bases from J, with 17 bases in between. The CDR3 loop spans 16 amino acids. The CDR3 loop reads CASSYSRDGAMDEQFF. CDR3 coding DNA: TGTGCCAGCAGTTACTCACGGGACGGGGCTATGGATGAGCAGTTCTTC.

The rearrangement joins TRBV6-6 to TRBJ2-1; 8 positions match TRBD2. Germline V gene sequence: CDR1 MNHNY, CDR2 SVGAGI (reference sequence). The CDR3 has 15 amino acids. V lost 7 bases to trimming and J lost 4 bases; unmatched junction nucleotides: 9. CDR3 loop: CASTPSQREYNEQFF. Here the CDR3 DNA reads TGTGCCAGCACCCCGTCTCAGCGGGAGTACAATGAGCAGTTCTTC.